This T cell receptor (beta chain) was captured in a study of blood T cell repertoires in COVID-19. Study-level information: T cells, B-cell-depleted T cells, or PBMCs supplied cDNA or gDNA.

As processed by the authors: For nucleated cells, counts were estimated from reference gene primer amplification. Method: immunoSEQ multiplex PCR; TCRdb's copy keeps in-frame clones and lacks some. That table gives V, J and clone size, and the DNA gave D and trimming. The data contain roughly 84,000 clones, approximately 86% of them seen just once; the ten biggest clones take up about a sixth. The origin of this receptor is an elderly man with active or convalescent COVID-19. Material: peripheral blood.

CDR3 bases: TGTGCCAGCAATCCTAGCGGGAGCACAGATACGCAGTATTTT. As protein: CASNPSGSTDTQYF. The V gene is TRBV27, the J gene TRBJ2-3, with TRBD2 identical over 8 bases. Trimming cost V 7 bases and J 0 bases; bases outside gene matches: 3. The CDR3 is made up of 14 amino acids. From germline, CDR1 is MNHEY and CDR2 SMNVEV (reference sequence).